This TCR beta chain was identified during a study of cytomegalovirus exposure and HLA in healthy donors. The PCR contained 60 Vbeta and 13 Jbeta primers. Method: immunoSEQ multiplex PCR; TCRdb's copy keeps in-frame clones and lacks some. Counted here are some 170,000 clones, roughly three quarters occurring once; the ten biggest clones make up about 2.9%. The V gene's germline CDR1 is MDHEN and CDR2 SYDVKM. The CDR3 spans 16 residues. Deletions cut 2 bases from V and 9 bases from J, with 20 bases between. V and J are TRBV28 and TRBJ2-1, with a possible D match to TRBD2 (6 bases). Sequencing was done on a sample of PBMCs. The TCR originated in a male donor in good health and CMV-seronegative. The CDR3 loop reads CASSLPREPSDSEQFF. In nucleotides, the CDR3 is TGTGCCAGCAGTTTACCACGGGAGCCGTCCGATAGTGAGCAGTTCTTC.